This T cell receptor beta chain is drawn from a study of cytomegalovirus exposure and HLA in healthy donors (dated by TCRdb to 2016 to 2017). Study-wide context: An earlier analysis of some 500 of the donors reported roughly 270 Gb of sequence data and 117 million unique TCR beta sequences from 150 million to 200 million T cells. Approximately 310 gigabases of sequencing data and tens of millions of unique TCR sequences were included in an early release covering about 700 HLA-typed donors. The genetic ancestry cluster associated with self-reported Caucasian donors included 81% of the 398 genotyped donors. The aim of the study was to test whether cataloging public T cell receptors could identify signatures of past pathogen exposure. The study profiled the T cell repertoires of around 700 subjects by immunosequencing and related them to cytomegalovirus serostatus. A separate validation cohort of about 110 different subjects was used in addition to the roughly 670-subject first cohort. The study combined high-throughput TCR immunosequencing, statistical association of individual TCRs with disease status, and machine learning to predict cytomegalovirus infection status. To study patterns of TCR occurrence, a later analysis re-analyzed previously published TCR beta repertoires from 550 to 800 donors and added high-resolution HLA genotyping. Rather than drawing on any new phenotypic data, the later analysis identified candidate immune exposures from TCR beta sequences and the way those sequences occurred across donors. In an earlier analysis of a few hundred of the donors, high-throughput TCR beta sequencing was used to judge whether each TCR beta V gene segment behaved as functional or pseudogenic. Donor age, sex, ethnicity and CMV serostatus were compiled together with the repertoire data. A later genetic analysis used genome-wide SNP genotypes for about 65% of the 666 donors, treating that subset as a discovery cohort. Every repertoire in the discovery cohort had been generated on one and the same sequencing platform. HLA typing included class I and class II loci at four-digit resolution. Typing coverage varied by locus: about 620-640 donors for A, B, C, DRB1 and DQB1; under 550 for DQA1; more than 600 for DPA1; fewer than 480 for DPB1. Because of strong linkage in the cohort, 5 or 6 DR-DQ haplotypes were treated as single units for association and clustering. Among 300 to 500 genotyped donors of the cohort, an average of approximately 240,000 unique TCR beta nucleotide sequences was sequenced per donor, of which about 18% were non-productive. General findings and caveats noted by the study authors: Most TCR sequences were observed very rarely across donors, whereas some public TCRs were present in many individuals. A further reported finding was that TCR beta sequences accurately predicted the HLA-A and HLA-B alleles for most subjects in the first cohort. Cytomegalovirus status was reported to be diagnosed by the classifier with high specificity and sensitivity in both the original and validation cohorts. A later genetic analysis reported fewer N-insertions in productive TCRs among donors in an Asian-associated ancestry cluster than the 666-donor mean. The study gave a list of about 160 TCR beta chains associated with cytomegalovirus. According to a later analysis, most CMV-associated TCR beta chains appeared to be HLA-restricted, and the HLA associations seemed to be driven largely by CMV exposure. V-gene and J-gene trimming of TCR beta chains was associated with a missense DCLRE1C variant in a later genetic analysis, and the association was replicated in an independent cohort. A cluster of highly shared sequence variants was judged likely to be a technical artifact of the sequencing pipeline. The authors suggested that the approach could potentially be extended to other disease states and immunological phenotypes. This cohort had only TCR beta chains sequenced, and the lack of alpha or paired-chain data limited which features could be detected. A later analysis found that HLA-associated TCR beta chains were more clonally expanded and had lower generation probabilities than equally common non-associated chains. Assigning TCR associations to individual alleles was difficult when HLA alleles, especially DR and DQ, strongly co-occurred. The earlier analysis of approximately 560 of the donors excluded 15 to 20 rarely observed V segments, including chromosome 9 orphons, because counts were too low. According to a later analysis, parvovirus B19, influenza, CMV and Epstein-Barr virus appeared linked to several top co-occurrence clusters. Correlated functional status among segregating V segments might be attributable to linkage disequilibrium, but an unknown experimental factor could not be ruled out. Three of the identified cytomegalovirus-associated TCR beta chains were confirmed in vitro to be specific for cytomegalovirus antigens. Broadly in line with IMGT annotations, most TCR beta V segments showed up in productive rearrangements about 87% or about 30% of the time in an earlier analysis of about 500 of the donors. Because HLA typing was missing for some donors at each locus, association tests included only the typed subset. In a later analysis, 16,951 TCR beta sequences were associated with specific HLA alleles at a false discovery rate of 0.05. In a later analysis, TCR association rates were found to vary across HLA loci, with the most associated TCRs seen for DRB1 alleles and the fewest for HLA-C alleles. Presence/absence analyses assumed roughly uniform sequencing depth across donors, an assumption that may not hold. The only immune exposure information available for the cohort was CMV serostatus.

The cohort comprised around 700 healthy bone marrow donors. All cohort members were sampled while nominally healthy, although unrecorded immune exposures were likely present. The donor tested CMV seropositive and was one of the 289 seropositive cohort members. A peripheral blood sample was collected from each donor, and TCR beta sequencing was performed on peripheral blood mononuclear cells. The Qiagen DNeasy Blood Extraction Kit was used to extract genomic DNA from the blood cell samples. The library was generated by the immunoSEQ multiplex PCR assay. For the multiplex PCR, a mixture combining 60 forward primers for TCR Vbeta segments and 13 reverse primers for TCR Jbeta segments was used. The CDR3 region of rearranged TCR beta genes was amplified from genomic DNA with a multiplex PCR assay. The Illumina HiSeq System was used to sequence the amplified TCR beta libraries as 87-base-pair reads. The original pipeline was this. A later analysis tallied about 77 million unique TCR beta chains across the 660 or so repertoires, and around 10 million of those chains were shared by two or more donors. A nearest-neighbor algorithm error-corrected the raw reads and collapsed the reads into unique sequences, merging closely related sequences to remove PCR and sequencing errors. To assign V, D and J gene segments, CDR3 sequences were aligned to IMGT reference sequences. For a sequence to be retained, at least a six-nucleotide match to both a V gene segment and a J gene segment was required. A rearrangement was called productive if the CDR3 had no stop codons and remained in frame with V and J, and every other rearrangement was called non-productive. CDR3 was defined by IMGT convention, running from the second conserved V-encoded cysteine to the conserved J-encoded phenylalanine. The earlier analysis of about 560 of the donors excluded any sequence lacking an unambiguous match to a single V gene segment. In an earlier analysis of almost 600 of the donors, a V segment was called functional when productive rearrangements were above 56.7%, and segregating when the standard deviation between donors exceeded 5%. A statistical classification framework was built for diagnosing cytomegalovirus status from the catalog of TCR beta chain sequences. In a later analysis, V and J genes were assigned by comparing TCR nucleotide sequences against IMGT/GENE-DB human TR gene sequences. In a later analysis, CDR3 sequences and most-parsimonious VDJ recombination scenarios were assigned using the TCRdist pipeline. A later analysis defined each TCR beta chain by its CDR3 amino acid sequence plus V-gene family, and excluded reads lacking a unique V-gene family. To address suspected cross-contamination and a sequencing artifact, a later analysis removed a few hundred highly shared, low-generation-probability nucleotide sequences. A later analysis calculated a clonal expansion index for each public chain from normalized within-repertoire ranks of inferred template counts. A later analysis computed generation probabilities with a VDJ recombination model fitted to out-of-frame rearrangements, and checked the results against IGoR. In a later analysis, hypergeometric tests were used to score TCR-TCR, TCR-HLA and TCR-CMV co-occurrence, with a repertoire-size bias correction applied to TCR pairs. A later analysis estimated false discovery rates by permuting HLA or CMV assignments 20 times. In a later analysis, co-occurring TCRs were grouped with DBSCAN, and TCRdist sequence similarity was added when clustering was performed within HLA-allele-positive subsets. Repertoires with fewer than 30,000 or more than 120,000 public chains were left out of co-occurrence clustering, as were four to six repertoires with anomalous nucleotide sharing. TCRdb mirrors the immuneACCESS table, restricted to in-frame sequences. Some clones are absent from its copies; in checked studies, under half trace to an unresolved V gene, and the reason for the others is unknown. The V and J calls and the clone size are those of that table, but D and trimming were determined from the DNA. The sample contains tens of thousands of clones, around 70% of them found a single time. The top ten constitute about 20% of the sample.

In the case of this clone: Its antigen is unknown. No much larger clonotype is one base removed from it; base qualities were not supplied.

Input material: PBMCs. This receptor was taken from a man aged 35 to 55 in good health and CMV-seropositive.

The nucleotide sequence is TGTGCCAGCAGTTACTCGTCAGGGGGAGAGACCCAGTACTTC. Translated, it reads CASSYSSGGETQYF. In this chain, TRBV6-5 is recombined with TRBJ2-5; 7 junctional bases match TRBD1. CDR1 MNHEY and CDR2 SVGAGI are derived from the germline V gene. V is pruned by 0 bases and J by 4 bases, leaving 2 bases of the junction without a gene match. The CDR3, cysteine through phenylalanine, is 14 amino acids long. Solely the CDR3 DNA is kept, with 42 bases framed from the first base.